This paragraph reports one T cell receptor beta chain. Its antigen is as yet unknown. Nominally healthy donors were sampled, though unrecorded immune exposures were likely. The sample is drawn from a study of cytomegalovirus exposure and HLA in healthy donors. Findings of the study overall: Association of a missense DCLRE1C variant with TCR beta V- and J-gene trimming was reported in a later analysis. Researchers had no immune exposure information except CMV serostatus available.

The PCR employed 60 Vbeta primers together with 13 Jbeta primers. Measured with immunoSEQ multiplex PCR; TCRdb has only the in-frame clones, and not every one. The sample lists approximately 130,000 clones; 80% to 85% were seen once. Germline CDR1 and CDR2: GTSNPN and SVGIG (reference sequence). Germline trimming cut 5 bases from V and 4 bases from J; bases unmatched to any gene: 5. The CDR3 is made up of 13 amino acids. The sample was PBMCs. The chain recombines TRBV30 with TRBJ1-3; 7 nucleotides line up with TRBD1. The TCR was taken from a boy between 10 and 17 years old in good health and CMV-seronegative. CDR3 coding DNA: TGTGCCTGGGACAGGGCAAGGGGAAACACCATATATTTT. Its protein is CAWDRARGNTIYF.